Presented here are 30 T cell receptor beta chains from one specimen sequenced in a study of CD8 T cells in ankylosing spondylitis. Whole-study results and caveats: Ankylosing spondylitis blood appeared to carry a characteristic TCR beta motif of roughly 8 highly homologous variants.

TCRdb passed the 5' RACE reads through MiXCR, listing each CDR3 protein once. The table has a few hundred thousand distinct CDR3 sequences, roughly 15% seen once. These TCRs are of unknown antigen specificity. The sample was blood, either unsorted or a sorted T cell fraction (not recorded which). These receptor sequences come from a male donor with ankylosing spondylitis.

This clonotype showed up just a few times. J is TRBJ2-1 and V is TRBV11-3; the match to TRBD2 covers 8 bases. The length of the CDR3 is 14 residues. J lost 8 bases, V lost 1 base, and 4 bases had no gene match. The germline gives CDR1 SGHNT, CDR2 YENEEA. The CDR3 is CASSLVAGFYEQFF. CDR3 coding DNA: TGTGCCAGCAGCTTAGTAGCGGGGTTTTATGAGCAGTTCTTC.

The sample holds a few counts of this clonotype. The CDR3 spells CASSREESPLHF. The CDR3 DNA follows: TGTGCCAGCAGTCGGGAAGAGTCACCCCTCCACTTT. V is TRBV6-6 and J is TRBJ1-6; no reliable D call. The germline V gene encodes CDR1 MNHNY and CDR2 SVGAGI (reference sequence). The CDR3 covers 12 residues. Deletions cut 5 bases from V and 10 bases from J, with 9 bases between.

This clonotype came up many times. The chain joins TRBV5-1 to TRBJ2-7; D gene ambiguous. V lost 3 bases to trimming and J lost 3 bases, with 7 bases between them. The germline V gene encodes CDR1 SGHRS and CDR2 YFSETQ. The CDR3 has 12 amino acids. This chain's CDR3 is CASSSSNYEQYF. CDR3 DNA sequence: TGCGCCAGCAGCTCATCAAACTACGAGCAGTACTTC.

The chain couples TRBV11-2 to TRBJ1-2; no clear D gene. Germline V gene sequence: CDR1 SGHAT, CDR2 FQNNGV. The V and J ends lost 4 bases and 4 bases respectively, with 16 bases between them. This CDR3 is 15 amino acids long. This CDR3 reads CASSSLKGAPYGYTF. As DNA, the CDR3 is TGTGCCAGCAGCTCCCTTAAGGGTGCCCCCTATGGCTACACCTTC. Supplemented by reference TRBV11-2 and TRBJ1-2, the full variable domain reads EAGVAQSPRYKIIEKRQSVAFWCNPISGHATLYWYQQILGQGPKLLIQFQNNGVVDDSQLPKDRFSAERLKGVDSTLKIQPAKLEDSAVYLCASSSLKGAPYGYTFGSGTRLTVV.

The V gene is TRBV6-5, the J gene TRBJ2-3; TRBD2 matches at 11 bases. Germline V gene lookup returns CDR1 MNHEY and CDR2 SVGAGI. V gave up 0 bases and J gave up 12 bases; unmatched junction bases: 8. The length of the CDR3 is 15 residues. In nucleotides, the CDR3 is TGTGCCAGCAGTTACTCCCCTCGGACTAGCGGGCCCCAGTATTTT. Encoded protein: CASSYSPRTSGPQYF.

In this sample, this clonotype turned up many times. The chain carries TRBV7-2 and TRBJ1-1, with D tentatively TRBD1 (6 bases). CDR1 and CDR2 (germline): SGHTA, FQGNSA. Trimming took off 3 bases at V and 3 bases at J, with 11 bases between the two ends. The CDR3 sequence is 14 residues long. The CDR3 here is CASSLDSSYTEAFF. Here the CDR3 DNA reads TGTGCCAGCAGCTTGGACAGCTCGTACACTGAAGCTTTCTTT.

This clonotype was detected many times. Here the CDR3 reads CASSEGRAKNIQYF. DNA of the CDR3: TGTGCCAGCAGCGAGGGGCGGGCCAAAAACATTCAGTACTTC. The V gene is TRBV12-3 or TRBV12-4, the J gene TRBJ2-4; D might be TRBD1 or TRBD2, each matching 5 bases. Trimming took off 6 bases at V and 1 base at J, with 10 bases between the two ends. The CDR3 sequence is 14 residues long.

This CDR3 reads CASSRGQGPYGYTF. CDR3 bases: TGTGCCAGCAGCCGGGGACAGGGACCCTATGGCTACACCTTC. This rearrangement joins TRBV7-8 to TRBJ1-2, with TRBD1 matching over 9 bases. The germline V gene encodes CDR1 SGHVS and CDR2 FQNEAQ. V gave up 5 bases and J gave up 4 bases; unmatched junction bases: 5. The CDR3 spans 14 residues.

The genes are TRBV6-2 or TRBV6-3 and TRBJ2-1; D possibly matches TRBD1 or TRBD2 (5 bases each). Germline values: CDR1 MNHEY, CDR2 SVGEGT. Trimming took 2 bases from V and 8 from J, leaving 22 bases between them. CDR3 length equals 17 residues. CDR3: CASSYTRQYIITYEQFF. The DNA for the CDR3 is TGTGCCAGCAGTTACACTAGACAGTACATCATTACCTATGAGCAGTTCTTC.

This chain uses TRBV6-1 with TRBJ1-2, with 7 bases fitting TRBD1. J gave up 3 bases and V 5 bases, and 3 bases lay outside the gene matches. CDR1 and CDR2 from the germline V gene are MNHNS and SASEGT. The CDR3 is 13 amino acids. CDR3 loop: CASSRGQDYGYTF. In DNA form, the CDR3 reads TGTGCCAGCAGTCGAGGACAGGACTATGGCTACACCTTC.

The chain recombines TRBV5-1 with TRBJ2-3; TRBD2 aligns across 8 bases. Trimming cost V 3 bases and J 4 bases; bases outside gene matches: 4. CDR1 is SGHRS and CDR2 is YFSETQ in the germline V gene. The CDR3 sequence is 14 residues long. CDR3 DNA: TGCGCCAGCAGCTCGGGACTAGAACCAGATACGCAGTATTTT. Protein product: CASSSGLEPDTQYF.

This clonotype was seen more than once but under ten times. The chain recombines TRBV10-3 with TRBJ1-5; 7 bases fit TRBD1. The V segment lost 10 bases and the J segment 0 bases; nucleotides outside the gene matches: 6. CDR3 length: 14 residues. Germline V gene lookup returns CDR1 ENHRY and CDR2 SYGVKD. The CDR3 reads CATGQVHSNQPQHF. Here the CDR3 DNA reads TGTGCCACCGGACAGGTCCATAGCAATCAGCCCCAGCATTTT.

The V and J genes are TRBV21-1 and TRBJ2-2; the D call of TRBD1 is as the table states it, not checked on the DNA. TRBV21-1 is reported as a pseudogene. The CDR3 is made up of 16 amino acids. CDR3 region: CARGETGGPGSGELFF. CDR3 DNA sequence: TGTGCCAGGGGAGAGACAGGGGGCCCAGGGAGCGGGGAGCTGTTTTTT.

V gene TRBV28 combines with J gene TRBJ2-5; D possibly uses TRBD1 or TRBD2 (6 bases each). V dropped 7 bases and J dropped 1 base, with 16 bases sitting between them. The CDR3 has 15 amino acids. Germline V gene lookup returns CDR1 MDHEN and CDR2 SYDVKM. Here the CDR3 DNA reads TGTGCCAGCATTCCTAGGGGGGAGGCCCAAGAGACCCAGTACTTC. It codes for CASIPRGEAQETQYF.

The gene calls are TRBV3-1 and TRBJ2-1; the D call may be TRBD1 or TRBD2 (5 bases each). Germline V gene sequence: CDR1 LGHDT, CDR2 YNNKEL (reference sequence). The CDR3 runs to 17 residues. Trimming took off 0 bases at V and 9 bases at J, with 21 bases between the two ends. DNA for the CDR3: TGTGCCAGCAGCCAAGATGTGGGACGGATCTCAGTTGGTGAGCAGTTCTTC. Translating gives CASSQDVGRISVGEQFF.

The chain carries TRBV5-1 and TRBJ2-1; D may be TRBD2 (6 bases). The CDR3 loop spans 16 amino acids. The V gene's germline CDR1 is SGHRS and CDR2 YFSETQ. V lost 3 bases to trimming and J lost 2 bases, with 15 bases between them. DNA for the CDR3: TGCGCCAGCAGCTCTCATGTAGCGGACGCCTACAATGAGCAGTTCTTC. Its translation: CASSSHVADAYNEQFF.

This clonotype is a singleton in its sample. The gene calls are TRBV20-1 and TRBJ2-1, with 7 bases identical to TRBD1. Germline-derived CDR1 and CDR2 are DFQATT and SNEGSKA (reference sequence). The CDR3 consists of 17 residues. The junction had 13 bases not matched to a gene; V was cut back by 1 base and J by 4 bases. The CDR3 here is CSARVKGAKNLYNEQFF. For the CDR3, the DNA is TGCAGTGCTAGAGTTAAGGGGGCCAAGAATCTTTACAATGAGCAGTTCTTC.

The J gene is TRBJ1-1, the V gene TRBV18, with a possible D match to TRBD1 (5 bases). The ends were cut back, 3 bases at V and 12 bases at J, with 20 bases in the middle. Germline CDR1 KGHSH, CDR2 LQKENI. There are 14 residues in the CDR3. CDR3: CASSPPGPLPESFF. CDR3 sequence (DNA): TGTGCCAGCTCACCCCCGGGGCCTCTACCGGAATCTTTCTTT.

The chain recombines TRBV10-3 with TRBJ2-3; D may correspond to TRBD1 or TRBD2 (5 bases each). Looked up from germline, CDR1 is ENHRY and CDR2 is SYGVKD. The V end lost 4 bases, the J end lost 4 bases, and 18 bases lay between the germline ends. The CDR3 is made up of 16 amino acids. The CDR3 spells CAISVYGEGTADTQYF. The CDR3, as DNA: TGTGCCATCAGTGTTTACGGGGAAGGGACCGCAGATACGCAGTATTTT.

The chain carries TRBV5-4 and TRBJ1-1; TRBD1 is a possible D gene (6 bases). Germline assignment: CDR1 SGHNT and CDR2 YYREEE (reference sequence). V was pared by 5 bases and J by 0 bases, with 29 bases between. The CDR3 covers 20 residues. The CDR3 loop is CASSFYVSGFGQTMNTEAFF. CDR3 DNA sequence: TGTGCCAGCAGTTTCTACGTATCTGGGTTCGGACAGACTATGAACACTGAAGCTTTCTTT.

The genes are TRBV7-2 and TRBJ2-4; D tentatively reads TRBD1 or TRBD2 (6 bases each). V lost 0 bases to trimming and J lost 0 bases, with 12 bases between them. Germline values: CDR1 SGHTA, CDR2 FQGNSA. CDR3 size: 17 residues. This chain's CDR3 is CASSLAGGAVAKNIQYF. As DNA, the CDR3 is TGTGCCAGCAGCTTAGCGGGGGGCGCTGTAGCCAAAAACATTCAGTACTTC. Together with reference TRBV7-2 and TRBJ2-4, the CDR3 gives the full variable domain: GAGVSQSPSNKVTEKGKDVELRCDPISGHTALYWYRQSLGQGLEFLIYFQGNSAPDKSGLPSDRFSAERTGGSVSTLTIQRTQQEDSAVYLCASSLAGGAVAKNIQYFGAGTRLSVL.

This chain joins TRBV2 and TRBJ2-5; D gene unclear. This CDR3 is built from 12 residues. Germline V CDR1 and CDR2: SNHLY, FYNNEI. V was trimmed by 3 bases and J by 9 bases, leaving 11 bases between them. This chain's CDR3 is CASSDFSTAQYF. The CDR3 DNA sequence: TGTGCCAGCAGTGATTTCTCCACGGCCCAGTACTTC.

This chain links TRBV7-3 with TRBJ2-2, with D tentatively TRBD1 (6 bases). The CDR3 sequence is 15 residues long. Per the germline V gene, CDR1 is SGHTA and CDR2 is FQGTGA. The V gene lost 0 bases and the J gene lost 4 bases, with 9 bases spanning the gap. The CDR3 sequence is CASSLTGGSTGELFF. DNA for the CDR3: TGTGCCAGCAGCTTAACTGGGGGCTCCACCGGGGAGCTGTTTTTT.

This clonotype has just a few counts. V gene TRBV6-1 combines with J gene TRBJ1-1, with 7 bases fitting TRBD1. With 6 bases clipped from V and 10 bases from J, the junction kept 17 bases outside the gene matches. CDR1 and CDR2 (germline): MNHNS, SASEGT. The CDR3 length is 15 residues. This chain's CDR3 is CASRTPTGPFKRAFF. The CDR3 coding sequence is TGTGCCAGCAGGACGCCGACAGGGCCTTTTAAGCGAGCTTTCTTT.

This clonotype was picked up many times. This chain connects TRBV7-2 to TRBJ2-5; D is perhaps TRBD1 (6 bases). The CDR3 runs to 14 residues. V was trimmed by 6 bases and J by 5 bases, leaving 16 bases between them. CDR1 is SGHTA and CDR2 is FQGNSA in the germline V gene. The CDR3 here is CASSLAGVRETQYF. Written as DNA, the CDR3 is TGTGCCAGCAGTTTGGCAGGGGTTCGGGAGACCCAGTACTTC.

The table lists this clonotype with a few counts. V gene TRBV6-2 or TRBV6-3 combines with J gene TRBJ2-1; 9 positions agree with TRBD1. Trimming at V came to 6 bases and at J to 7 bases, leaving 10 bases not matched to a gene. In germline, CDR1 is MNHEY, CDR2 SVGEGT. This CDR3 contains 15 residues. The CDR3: CASRPTGGLGNEQFF. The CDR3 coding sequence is TGTGCCAGCAGACCAACAGGGGGCTTGGGTAATGAGCAGTTCTTC.

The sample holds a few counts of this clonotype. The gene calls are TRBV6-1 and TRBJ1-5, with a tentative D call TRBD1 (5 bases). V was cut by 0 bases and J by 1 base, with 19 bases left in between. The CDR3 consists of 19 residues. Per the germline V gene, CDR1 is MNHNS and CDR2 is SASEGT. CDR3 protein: CASSEALAKGSRSNQPQHF. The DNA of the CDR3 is TGTGCCAGCAGTGAAGCCCTCGCGAAGGGGTCCAGAAGCAATCAGCCCCAGCATTTT.

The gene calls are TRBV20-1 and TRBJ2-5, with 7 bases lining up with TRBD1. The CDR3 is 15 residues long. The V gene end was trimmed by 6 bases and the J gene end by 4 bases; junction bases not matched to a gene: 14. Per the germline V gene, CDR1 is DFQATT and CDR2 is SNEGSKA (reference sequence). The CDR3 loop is CSAPSPVAGGETQYF. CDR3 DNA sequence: TGCAGTGCCCCCAGCCCGGTGGCAGGGGGAGAGACCCAGTACTTC.

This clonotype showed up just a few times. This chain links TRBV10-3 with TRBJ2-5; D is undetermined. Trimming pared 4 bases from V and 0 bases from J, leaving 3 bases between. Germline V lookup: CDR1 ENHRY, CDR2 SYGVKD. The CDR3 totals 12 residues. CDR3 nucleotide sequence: TGTGCCATCAGTGCAGACCAAGAGACCCAGTACTTC. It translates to CAISADQETQYF.

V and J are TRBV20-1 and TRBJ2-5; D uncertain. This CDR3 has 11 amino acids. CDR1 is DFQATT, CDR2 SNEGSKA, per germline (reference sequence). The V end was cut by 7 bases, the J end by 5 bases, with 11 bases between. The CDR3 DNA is TGCAGTGGAAAAAGCCAGGAGACCCAGTACTTC. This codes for CSGKSQETQYF.